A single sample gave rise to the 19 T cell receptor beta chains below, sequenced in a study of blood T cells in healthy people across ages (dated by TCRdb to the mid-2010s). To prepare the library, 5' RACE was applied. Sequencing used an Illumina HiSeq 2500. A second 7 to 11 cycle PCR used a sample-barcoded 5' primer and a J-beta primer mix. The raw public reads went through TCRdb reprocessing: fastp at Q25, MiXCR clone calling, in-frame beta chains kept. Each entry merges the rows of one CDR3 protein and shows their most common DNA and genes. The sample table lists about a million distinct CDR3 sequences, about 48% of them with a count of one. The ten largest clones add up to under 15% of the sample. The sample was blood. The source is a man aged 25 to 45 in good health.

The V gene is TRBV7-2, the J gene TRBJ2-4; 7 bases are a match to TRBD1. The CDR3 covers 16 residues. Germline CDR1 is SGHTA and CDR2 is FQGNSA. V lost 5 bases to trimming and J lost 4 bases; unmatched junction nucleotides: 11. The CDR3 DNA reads TGTGCCAGCAGCCCGGTCGCTAACAGGGGAAAAAACATTCAGTACTTC. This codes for CASSPVANRGKNIQYF.

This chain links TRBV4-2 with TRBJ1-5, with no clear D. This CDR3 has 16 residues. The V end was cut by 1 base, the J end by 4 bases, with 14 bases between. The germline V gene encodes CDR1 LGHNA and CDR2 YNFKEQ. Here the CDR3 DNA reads TGTGCCAGCAGCCAAGCGAGCGGTGGATATAATCAGCCCCAGCATTTT. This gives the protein CASSQASGGYNQPQHF.

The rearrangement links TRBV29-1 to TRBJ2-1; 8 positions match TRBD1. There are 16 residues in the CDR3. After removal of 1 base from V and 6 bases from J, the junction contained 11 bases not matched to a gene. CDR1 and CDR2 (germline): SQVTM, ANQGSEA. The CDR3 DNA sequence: TGCAGCGTTGAAGGTTTCGGGACAGGCCTACGCAATGAGCAGTTCTTC. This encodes CSVEGFGTGLRNEQFF.

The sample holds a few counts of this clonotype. Here the CDR3 reads CASTSDRVMSSEQYF. CDR3 bases: TGTGCCAGCACCTCCGACAGGGTAATGTCGAGCGAGCAGTACTTC. The chain combines TRBV6-5 with TRBJ2-7; 7 bases map to TRBD1. The CDR3 sequence is 15 residues long. CDR1 is MNHEY, CDR2 SVGAGI, per germline. Trimming at V came to 7 bases and at J to 6 bases, leaving 15 bases not matched to a gene.

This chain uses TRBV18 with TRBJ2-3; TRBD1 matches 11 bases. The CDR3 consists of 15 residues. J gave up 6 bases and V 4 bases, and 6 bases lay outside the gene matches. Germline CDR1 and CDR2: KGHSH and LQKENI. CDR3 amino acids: CASSRSGTGGDTQYF. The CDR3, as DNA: TGTGCCAGCTCACGATCCGGGACAGGGGGTGATACGCAGTATTTT.

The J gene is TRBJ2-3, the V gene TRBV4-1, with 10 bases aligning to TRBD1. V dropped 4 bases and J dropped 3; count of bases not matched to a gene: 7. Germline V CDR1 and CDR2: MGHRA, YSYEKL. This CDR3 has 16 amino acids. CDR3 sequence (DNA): TGCGCCAGCAGCCCTCTAGGACAGGGGGAAACAGATACGCAGTATTTT. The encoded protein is CASSPLGQGETDTQYF.

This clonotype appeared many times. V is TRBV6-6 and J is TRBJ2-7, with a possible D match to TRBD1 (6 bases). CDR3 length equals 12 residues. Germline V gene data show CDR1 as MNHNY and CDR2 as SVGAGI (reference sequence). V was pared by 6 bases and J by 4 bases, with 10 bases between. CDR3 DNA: TGTGCCAGCAGAAGGACAGCATACGAGCAGTACTTC. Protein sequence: CASRRTAYEQYF.

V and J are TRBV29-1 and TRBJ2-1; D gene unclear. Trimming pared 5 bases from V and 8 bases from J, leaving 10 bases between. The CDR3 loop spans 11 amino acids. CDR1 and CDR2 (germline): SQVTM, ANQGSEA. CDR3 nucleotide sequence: TGCAGCGTTTGGGATTACGATGAGCAGTTCTTC. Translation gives CSVWDYDEQFF.

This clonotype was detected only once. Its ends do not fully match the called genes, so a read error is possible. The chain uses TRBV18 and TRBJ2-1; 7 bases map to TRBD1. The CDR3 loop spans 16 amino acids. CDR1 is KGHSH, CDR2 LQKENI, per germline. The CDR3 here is CASSPRDSQRGNGQFF. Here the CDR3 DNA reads TGTGCCAGCTCACCCAGGGACAGTCAAAGGGGCAATGGGCAGTTCTTC.

The CDR3 protein is CASSHASGGKIYEQYF. For the CDR3, the DNA is TGTGCCAGCAGCCATGCTAGCGGGGGGAAGATCTACGAGCAGTACTTC. The genes are TRBV4-2 and TRBJ2-7, with TRBD2 matching 11 bases. The germline CDR1 and CDR2 sequences are LGHNA and YNFKEQ. The V gene end was trimmed by 3 bases and the J gene end by 3 bases; junction bases not matched to a gene: 7. The CDR3 extends over 16 amino acids.

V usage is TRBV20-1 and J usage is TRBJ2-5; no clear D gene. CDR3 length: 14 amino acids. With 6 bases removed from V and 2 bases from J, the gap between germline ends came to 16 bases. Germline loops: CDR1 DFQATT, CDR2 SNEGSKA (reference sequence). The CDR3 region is CSAPAYGVQETQYF. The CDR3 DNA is TGCAGTGCCCCCGCTTATGGCGTGCAAGAGACCCAGTACTTC.

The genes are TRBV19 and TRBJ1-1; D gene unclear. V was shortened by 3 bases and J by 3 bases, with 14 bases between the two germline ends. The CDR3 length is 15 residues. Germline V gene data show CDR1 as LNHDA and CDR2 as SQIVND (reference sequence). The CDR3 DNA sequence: TGTGCCAGTAGTATTTCTGGGGAGACGGACACTGAAGCTTTCTTT. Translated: CASSISGETDTEAFF.

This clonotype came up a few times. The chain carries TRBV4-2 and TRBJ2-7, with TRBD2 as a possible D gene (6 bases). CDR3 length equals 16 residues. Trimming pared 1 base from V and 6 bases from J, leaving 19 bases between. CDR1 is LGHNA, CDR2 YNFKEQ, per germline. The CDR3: CASSQVTQGGLGEQYF. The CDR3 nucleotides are TGTGCCAGCAGCCAAGTCACGCAGGGAGGTTTGGGCGAGCAGTACTTC.

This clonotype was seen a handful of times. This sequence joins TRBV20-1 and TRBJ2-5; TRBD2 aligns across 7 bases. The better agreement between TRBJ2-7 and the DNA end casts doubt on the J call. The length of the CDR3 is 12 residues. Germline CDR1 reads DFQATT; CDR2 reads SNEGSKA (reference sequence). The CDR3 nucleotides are TGCAGTGCCCCTGGACTAGGGGCCGAGCAGTACTTC. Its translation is CSAPGLGAEQYF.

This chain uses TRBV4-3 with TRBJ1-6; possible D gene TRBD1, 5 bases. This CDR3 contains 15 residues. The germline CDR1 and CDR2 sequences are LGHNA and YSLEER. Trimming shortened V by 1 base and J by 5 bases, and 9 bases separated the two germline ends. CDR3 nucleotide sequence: TGCGCCAGCAGCCAAGGGGGACTTAATAATTCACCCCTCCACTTT. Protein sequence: CASSQGGLNNSPLHF.

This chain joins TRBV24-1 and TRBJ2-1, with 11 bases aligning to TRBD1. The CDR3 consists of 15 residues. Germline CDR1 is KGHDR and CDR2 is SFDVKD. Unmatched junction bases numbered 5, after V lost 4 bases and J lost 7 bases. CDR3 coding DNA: TGTGCCACCAGTGACTCCGGGACAGGGGGGAATGAGCAGTTCTTC. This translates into CATSDSGTGGNEQFF.

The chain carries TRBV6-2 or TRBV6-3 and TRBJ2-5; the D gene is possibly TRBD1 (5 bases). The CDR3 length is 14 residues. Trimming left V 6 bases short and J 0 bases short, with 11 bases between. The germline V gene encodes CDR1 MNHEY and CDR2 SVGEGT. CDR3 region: CASRSTVYQETQYF. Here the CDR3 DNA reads TGTGCCAGCAGATCGACAGTTTACCAAGAGACCCAGTACTTC.

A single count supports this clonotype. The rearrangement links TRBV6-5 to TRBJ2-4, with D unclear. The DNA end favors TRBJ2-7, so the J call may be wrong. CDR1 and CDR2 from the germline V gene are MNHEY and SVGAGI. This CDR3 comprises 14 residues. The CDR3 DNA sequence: TGTGCCAGCAGTTACTCGAGTGACTCCTACGAGCAGTACTTC. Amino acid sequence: CASSYSSDSYEQYF.

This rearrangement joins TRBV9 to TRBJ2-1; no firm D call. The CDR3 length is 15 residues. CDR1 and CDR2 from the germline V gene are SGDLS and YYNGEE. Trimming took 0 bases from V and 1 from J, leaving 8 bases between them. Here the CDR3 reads CASSVAKESYNEQFF. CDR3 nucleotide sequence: TGTGCCAGCAGCGTAGCTAAGGAGTCCTACAATGAGCAGTTCTTC. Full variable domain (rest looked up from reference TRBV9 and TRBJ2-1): DSGVTQTPKHLITATGQRVTLRCSPRSGDLSVYWYQQSLDQGLQFLIQYYNGEERAKGNILERFSAQQFPDLHSELNLSSLELGDSALYFCASSVAKESYNEQFFGPGTRLTVL.